This TCR beta chain was found in a study of T-cell reconstitution after alpha-beta-depleted transplantation in children. Study conclusions and caveats: The study reportedly traced alpha-beta T cells about two months after transplant to several hundred expanded graft clones. TCRbeta diversity was high at day 60 in some patients (a result of surviving recipient T cells and thymic progenitors).

Trimming at V came to 2 bases and at J to 2 bases, leaving 4 bases not matched to a gene. In germline, CDR1 is MNHEY, CDR2 SVGAGI. The CDR3 is 16 residues long. Unique molecular identifiers were used to barcode this TCRbeta library. In TCRdb, the PCR reads were re-called with MiXCR into one record per CDR3 protein. The sample shows some 550,000 distinct CDR3 sequences, roughly 23% of them seen only once. A note on this clonotype: The target antigen is unknown.

The receptor was isolated from a boy under two years old who had a stem cell transplant for acute myeloid leukemia, so the T cells may come from the graft donor. The chain employs TRBV6-5 and TRBJ2-1; 9 nucleotides agree with TRBD2. Here the sequenced sample was PBMCs, mostly from graft donor cells, taken 360 days after TCRalphabeta/CD19-depleted stem cell transplant. The CDR3 DNA sequence: TGTGCCAGCAGTTACGGGAGCGGGGGGCCCTACAATGAGCAGTTCTTC. Translation: CASSYGSGGPYNEQFF.